This TCR beta chain was recovered during a study of T cells in Graves' hyperthyroidism and ophthalmopathy. The source of the PBMCs was over 8.5 ml of fresh peripheral blood. TCR beta CDR3 regions were amplified from RNA. Researchers ran a first-round RT-PCR on the TCR CDR3 using the HTBI primer set. TCRdb re-called the multiplex PCR reads with MiXCR, one entry per CDR3 protein. The repertoire holds under 450,000 distinct CDR3 sequences, 15% to 19% seen once, with 12% to 15% in the top ten. V gave up 4 bases and J gave up 0 bases, with 10 bases separating them. There are 15 residues in the CDR3. In germline, CDR1 is LNHDA, CDR2 SQIVND (reference sequence).

The receptor's source is a woman younger than 30 with Graves' hyperthyroidism. V is TRBV19 and J is TRBJ2-1; no reliable D call. The material sequenced was blood. DNA for the CDR3: TGTGCCAGTAGTAACACCCCCGTCTCCTACAATGAGCAGTTCTTC. It codes for CASSNTPVSYNEQFF.